Each of the 12 T cell receptor beta chains below was sequenced from the same sample in a study of cytomegalovirus exposure and HLA in healthy donors. The PCR was carried out with 60 Vbeta primers and 13 Jbeta primers. The method was immunoSEQ multiplex PCR; TCRdb's version includes in-frame clones alone and lacks a portion of them. The repertoire consists of 150,000 to 200,000 clones, with roughly 70% occurring once and the leading ten covering about 2.7%. The sequenced material came from PBMCs. All receptors derive from a woman aged 45-60 years in good health and CMV-seropositive.

The DNA of the CDR3 is TGCAGCACAACCAACGACTATCTAGGCGGAAAACTGTTTTTT. This translates into CSTTNDYLGGKLFF. This chain joins TRBV29-1 and TRBJ1-4; D is unresolved. The CDR3 runs to 14 residues. CDR1 and CDR2 from the germline V gene are SQVTM and ANQGSEA. Trimming removed 8 bases at V and 10 bases at J, with 23 bases between.

V usage is TRBV10-1 and J usage is TRBJ2-3; D is undetermined. Germline values: CDR1 WNHNN, CDR2 SYGVQD (reference sequence). Trimming cost V 6 bases and J 6 bases, with 13 bases left between them. The CDR3 extends over 13 amino acids. CDR3 nucleotides: TGCGCCAGCAGCGTTACTGCATTCGATACGCAGTATTTT. Residues: CASSVTAFDTQYF.

Details on this clone: The germline gene is not matched at one end of the junction; a read error may be the cause. This sequence joins TRBV30 and TRBJ1-2; weak D call: TRBD1 (5 bases). In germline, CDR1 is GTSNPN, CDR2 SVGIG (reference sequence). The CDR3 spans 14 residues. As DNA, the CDR3 is TGTGCCTGGAGTGTTTTGCGGGGGTTGGGTGGCCACACCTTC. This translates into CAWSVLRGLGGHTF.

This sequence joins TRBV7-2 and TRBJ2-5; a weak D match, TRBD2 (6 bases). The V gene lost 7 bases and the J gene lost 5 bases, with 17 bases spanning the gap. The CDR3 loop spans 14 amino acids. CDR1 SGHTA and CDR2 FQGNSA come from the germline V gene. This CDR3 reads CASIQDSGGETQYF. The CDR3 DNA follows: TGTGCCAGCATCCAGGACTCCGGGGGTGAGACCCAGTACTTC.

The rearrangement uses TRBV5-6 and TRBJ1-2; D might be TRBD1 (5 bases). Germline CDR1 reads SGHDT; CDR2 reads YYEEEE. The CDR3 consists of 12 residues. The ends were cut back, 4 bases at V and 6 bases at J, with 10 bases in the middle. Written as DNA, the CDR3 is TGTGCCAGCAGCCCCGACAGAAATGGCTACACCTTC. Encoded protein: CASSPDRNGYTF. The full variable domain, its missing parts supplied by reference TRBV5-6 and TRBJ1-2, is DAGVTQSPTHLIKTRGQQVTLRCSPKSGHDTVSWYQQALGQGPQFIFQYYEEEERQRGNFPDRFSGHQFPNYSSELNVNALLLGDSALYLCASSPDRNGYTFGSGTRLTVV.

The chain uses TRBV30 and TRBJ2-5; D might be TRBD2 (6 bases). Germline lookup yields CDR1 GTSNPN and CDR2 SVGIG (reference sequence). The CDR3 length is 16 residues. Trimming took 1 base from V and 1 from J, leaving 16 bases between them. In nucleotides, the CDR3 is TGTGCCTGGAGTGGTCGGGTGGGGGGACCCCAAGAGACCCAGTACTTC. As protein: CAWSGRVGGPQETQYF.

The chain joins TRBV5-1 to TRBJ1-1; tentatively, D is TRBD1 (6 bases). The V and J ends lost 1 base and 11 bases respectively, with 18 bases between them. This CDR3 contains 14 residues. Looked up from germline, CDR1 is SGHRS and CDR2 is YFSETQ. CDR3 bases: TGCGCCAGCAGCTTGACACAGGGACATCAAGGGGCTTTCTTT. Its protein product is CASSLTQGHQGAFF.

The chain carries TRBV15 and TRBJ2-3; 13 bases match TRBD2. The junction had 2 bases not matched to a gene; V was cut back by 2 bases and J by 3 bases. Germline V gene sequence: CDR1 LNHNV, CDR2 YYDKDF (reference sequence). This CDR3 is built from 16 residues. CDR3 bases: TGTGCCACCAGCAGAAGACTAGCGGGGGGTACAGATACGCAGTATTTT. Translated: CATSRRLAGGTDTQYF.

This clone has a single count. The gene calls are TRBV7-3 and TRBJ1-5; D unclear. The CDR3 totals 13 residues. CDR1 is SGHTA and CDR2 is FQGTGA in the germline V gene. V was shortened by 5 bases and J by 9 bases, with 14 bases between the two germline ends. The CDR3 coding sequence is TGTGCCAGCAGCCAAACACGGGGTGGGCCCCAGCATTTT. Its protein is CASSQTRGGPQHF. The variable domain in full, with the rest retrieved from reference TRBV7-3 and TRBJ1-5, is GAGVSQTPSNKVTEKGKYVELRCDPISGHTALYWYRQSLGQGPEFLIYFQGTGAADDSGLPNDRFFAVRPEGSVSTLKIQRTERGDSAVYLCASSQTRGGPQHFGDGTRLSIL.

In this sample, this clone turned up a few times. The chain links TRBV7-9 to TRBJ1-4; 10 nucleotides match TRBD1. The CDR3 is 15 residues long. V was clipped by 4 bases and J by 8 bases; unmatched bases: 7. Germline CDR1 and CDR2: SEHNR and FQNEAQ (reference sequence). CDR3 sequence reads: CASSSRDRGWEKLFF. The CDR3 DNA sequence: TGTGCCAGCAGCTCCCGGGACAGGGGCTGGGAAAAACTGTTTTTT.

This sequence joins TRBV7-9 and TRBJ1-6; the match to TRBD1 covers 11 bases. From germline, CDR1 is SEHNR and CDR2 FQNEAQ (reference sequence). J was trimmed by 2 bases and V by 1 base; bases with no gene match: 1. The CDR3 covers 17 residues. In DNA form, the CDR3 reads TGTGCCAGCAGCTTAGGGACAGGGGGCCCCTATAATTCACCCCTCCACTTT. Protein sequence: CASSLGTGGPYNSPLHF. The whole variable domain, remainder taken from reference TRBV7-9 and TRBJ1-6, is DTGVSQNPRHKITKRGQNVTFRCDPISEHNRLYWYRQTLGQGPEFLTYFQNEAQLEKSRLLSDRFSAERPKGSFSTLEIQRTEQGDSAMYLCASSLGTGGPYNSPLHFGNGTRLTVT.

The table lists this clone with a count of one. The gene calls are TRBV18 and TRBJ1-5; 7 positions agree with TRBD1. This CDR3 comprises 15 residues. Germline V gene sequence: CDR1 KGHSH, CDR2 LQKENI. V trimming: 4 bases; J trimming: 7 bases; junction bases outside the gene matches: 10. In DNA, the CDR3 is TGTGCCAGCTCACTCACAGGGGCGGGTGGACAGCCCCAGCATTTT. Residues: CASSLTGAGGQPQHF.